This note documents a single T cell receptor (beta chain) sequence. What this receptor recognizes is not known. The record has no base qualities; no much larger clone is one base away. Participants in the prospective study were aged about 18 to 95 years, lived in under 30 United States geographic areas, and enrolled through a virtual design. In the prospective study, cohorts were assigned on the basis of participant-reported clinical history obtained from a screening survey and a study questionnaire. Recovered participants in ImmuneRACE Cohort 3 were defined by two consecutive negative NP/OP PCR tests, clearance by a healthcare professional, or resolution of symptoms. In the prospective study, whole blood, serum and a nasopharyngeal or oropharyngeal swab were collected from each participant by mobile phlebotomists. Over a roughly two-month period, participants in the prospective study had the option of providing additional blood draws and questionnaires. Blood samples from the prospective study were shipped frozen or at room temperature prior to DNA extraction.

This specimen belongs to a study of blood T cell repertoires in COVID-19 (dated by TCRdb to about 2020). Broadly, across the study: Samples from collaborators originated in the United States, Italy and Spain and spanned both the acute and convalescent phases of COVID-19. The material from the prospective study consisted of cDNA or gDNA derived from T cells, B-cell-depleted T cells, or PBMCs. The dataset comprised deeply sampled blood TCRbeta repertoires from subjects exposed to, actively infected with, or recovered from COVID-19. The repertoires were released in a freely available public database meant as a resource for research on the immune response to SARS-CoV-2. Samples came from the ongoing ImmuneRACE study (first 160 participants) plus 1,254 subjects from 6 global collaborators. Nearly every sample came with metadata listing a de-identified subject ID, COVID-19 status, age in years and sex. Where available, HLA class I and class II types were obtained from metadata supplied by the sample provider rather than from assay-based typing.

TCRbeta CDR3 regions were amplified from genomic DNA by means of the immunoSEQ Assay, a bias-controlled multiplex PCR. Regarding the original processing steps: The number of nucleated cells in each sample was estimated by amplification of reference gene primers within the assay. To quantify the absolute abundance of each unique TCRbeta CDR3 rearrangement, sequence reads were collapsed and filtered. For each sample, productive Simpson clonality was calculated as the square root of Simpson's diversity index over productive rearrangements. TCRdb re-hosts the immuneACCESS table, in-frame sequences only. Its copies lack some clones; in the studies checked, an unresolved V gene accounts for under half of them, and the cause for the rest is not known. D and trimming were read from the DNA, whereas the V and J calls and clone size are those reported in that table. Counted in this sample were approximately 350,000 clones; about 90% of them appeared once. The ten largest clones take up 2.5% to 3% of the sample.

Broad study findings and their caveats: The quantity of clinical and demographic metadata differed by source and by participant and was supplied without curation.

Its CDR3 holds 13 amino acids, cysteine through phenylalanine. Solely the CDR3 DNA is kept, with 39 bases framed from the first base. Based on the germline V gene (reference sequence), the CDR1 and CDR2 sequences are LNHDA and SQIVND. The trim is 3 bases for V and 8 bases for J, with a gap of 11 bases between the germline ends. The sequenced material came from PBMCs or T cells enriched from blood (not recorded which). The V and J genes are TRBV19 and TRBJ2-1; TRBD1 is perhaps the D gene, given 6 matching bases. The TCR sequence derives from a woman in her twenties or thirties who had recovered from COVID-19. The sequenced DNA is TGTGCCAGTAGTATCTTACAGGGTTATGAGCAGTTCTTC. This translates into CASSILQGYEQFF.